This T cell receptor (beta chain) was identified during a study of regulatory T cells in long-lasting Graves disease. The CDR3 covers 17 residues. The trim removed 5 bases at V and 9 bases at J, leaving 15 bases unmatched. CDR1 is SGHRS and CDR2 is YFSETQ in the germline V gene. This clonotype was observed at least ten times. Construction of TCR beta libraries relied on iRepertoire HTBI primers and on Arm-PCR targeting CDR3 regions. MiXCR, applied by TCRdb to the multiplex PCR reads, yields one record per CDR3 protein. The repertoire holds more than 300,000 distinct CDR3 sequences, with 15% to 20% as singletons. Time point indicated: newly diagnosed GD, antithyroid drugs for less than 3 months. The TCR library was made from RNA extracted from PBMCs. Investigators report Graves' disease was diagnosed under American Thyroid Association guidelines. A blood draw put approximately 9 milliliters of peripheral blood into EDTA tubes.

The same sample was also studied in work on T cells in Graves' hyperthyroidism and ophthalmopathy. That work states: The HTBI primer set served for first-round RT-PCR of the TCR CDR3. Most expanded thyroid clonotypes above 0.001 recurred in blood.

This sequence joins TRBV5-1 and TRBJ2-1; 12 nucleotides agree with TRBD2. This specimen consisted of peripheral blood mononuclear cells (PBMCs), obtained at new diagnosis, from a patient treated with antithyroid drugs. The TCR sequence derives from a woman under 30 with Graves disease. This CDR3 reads CASRLARLAGVLGEQFF. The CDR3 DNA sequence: TGCGCCAGCAGGCTAGCTCGACTAGCGGGAGTTCTGGGTGAGCAGTTCTTC.